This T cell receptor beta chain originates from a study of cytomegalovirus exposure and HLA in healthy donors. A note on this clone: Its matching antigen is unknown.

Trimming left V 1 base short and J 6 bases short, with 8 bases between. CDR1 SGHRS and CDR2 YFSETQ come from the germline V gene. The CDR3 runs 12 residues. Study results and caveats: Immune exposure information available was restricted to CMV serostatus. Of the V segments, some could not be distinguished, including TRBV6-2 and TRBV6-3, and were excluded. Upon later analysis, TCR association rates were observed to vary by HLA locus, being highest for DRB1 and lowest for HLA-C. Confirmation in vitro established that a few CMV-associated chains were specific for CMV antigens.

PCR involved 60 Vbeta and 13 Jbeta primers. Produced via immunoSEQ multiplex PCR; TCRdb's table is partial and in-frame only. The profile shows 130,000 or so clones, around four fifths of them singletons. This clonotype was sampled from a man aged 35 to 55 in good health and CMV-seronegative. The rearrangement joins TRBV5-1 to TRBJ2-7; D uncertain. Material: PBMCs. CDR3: CASSLRGSEQYF. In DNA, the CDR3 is TGCGCCAGCAGCTTGCGAGGTTCCGAGCAGTACTTC.